This note documents a single TCR beta chain sequence. Trimming left V 3 bases short and J 5 bases short, with 14 bases between. This CDR3 is 14 amino acids long. Germline loops: CDR1 LNHNV, CDR2 YYDKDF (reference sequence). This sample was included in a study of blood T cell repertoires in COVID-19. Study-wide background: Sites across the United States, Italy and Spain contributed samples from acute and convalescent COVID-19.

Method: immunoSEQ multiplex PCR; TCRdb's copy keeps in-frame clones and lacks some. The sample carries 350,000 to 450,000 clones, about 88% recorded once. The sample taken for sequencing was peripheral blood. This TCR derives from a human donor in a cohort sampled during active COVID-19. The chain employs TRBV15 and TRBJ2-7; D may be TRBD1 (6 bases). The CDR3 protein is CATSSVTGTNEQYF. Written as DNA, the CDR3 is TGTGCCACCAGCAGCGTGACAGGTACTAACGAGCAGTACTTC.